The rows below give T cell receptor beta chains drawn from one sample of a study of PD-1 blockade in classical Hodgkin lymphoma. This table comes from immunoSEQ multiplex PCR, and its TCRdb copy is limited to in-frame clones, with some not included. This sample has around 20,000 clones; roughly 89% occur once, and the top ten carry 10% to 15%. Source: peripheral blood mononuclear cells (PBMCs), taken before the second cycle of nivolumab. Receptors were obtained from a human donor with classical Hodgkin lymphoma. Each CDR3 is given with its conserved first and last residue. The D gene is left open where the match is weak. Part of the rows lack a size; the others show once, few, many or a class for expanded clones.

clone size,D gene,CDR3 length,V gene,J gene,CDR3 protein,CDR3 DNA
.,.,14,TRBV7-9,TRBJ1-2,CASSFQPTRYGYTF,TGTGCCAGCAGCTTTCAGCCAACTCGCTATGGCTACACCTTC
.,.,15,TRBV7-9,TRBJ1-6,CASSLGGTYNSPLHF,TGTGCCAGCAGCTTAGGTGGGACCTATAATTCACCCCTCCACTTT
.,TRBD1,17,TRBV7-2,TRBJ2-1,CASSLIPSPDRADEQFF,TGTGCCAGCAGCTTAATTCCAAGCCCGGACAGGGCGGATGAGCAGTTCTTC
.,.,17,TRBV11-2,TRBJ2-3,CASSFLRGGPGTDTQYF,TGTGCCAGCAGCTTCCTCAGGGGGGGGCCTGGCACAGATACGCAGTATTTT
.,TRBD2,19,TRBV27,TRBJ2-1,CASSLVLGLRGRARSEQFF,TGTGCCAGCAGTTTAGTACTAGGGTTACGGGGGAGGGCACGGAGTGAGCAGTTCTTC
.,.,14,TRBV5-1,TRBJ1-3,CASSLGSSGNTIYF,TGCGCCAGCAGCTTGGGCAGCTCTGGAAACACCATATATTTT
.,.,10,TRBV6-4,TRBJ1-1,CARPAKGMGF,TGTGCCAGACCGGCCAAGGGGATGGGCTTT
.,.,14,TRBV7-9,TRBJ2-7,CASSSRESPYEQYF,TGTGCCAGCAGCTCCCGGGAGAGCCCCTACGAGCAGTACTTC
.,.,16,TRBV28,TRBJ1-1,CASRSTGQVGVTEAFF,TGTGCCAGCCGTTCTACAGGGCAAGTTGGGGTCACTGAAGCTTTCTTT
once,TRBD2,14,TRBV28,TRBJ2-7,CASSGSGVRYEQYF,TGTGCCAGCAGCGGTAGCGGGGTTCGCTACGAGCAGTACTTC
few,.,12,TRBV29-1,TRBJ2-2,CSVVRGAGELFF,TGCAGCGTTGTAAGGGGAGCCGGGGAGCTGTTTTTT